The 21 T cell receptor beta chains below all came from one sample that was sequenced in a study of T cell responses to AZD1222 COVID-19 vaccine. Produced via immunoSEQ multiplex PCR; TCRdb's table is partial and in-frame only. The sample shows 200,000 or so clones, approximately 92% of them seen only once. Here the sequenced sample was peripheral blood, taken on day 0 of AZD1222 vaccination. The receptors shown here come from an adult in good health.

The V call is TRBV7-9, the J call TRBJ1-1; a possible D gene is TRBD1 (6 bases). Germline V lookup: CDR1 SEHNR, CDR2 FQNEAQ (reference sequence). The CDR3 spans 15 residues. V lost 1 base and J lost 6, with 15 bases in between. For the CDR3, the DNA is TGTGCCAGCAGCTTAGGGCGGGGGGCGCCGCCTGAAGCTTTCTTT. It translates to CASSLGRGAPPEAFF.

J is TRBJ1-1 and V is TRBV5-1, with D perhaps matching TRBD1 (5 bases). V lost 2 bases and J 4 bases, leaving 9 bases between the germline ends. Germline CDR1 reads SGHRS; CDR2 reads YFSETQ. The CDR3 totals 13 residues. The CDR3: CASSFDSGTEAFF. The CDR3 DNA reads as TGCGCCAGCAGCTTTGACAGCGGCACTGAAGCTTTCTTT. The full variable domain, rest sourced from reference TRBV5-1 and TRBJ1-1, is KAGVTQTPRYLIKTRGQQVTLSCSPISGHRSVSWYQQTPGQGLQFLFEYFSETQRNKGNFPGRFSGRQFSNSRSEMNVSTLELGDSALYLCASSFDSGTEAFFGQGTRLTVV.

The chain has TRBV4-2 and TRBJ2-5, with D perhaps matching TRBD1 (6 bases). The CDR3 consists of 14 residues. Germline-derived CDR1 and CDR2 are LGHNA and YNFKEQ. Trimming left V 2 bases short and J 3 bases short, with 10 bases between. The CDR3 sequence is CASSQWGLEETQYF. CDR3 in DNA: TGTGCCAGCAGCCAATGGGGGCTAGAAGAGACCCAGTACTTC.

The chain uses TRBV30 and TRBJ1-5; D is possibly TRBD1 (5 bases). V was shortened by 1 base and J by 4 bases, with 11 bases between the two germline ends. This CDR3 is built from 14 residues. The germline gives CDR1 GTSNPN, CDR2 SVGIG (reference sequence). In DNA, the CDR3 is TGTGCCTGGAGTGAGGGGCAGGTTAATCAGCCCCAGCATTTT. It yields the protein CAWSEGQVNQPQHF. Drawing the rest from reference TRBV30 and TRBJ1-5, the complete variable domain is SQTIHQWPATLVQPVGSPLSLECTVEGTSNPNLYWYRQAAGRGLQLLFYSVGIGQISSEVPQNLSASRPQDRQFILSSKKLLLSDSGFYLCAWSEGQVNQPQHFGDGTRLSIL.

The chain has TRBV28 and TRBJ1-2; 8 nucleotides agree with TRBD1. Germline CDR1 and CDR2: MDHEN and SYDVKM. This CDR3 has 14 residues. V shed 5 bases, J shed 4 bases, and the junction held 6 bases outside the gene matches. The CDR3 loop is CASSGTGSVYGYTF. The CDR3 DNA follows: TGTGCCAGCAGTGGGACAGGTTCGGTCTATGGCTACACCTTC.

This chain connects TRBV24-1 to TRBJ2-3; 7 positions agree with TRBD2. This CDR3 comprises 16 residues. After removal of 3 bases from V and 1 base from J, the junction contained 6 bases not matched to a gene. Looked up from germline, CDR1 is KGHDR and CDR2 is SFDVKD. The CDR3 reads CATSDRGRVGTDTQYF. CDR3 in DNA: TGTGCCACCAGTGATCGTGGGAGGGTGGGCACAGATACGCAGTATTTT.

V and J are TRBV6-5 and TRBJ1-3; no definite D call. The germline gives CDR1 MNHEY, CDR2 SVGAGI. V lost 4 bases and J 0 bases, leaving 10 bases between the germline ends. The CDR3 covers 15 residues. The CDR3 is CASSSGSISGNTIYF. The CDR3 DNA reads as TGTGCCAGCAGTTCGGGTTCCATCTCTGGAAACACCATATATTTT.

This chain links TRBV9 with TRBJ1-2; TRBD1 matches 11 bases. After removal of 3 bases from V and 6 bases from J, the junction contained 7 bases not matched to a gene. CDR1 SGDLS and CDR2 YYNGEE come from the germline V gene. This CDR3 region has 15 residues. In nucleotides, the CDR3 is TGTGCCAGCAGCGATTGGGGACAGGGGGATCATGGCTACACCTTC. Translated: CASSDWGQGDHGYTF.

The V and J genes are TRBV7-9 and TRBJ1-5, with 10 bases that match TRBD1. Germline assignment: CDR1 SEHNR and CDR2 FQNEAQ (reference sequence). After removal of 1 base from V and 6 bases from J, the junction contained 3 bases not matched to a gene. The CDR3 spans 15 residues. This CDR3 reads CASSLGQGAGQPQHF. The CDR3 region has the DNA TGTGCCAGCAGCTTAGGACAGGGGGCAGGTCAGCCCCAGCATTTT.

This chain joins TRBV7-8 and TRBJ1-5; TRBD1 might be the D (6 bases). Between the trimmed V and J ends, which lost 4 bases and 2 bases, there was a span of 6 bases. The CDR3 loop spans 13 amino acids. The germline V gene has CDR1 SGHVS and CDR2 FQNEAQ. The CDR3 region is CASSSGGNQPQHF. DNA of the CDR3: TGTGCCAGCAGCTCAGGGGGCAATCAGCCCCAGCATTTT.

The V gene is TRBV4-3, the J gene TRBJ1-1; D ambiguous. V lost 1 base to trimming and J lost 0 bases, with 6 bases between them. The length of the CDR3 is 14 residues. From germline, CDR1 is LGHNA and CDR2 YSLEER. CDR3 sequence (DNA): TGCGCCAGCAGCCAAGGGCCGATGAACACTGAAGCTTTCTTT. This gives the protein CASSQGPMNTEAFF.

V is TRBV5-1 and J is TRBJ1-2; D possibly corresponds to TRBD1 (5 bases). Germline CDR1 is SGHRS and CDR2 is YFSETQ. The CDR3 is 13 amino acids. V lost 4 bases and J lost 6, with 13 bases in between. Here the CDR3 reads CASSPGWDHGYTF. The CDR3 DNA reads TGCGCCAGCAGCCCGGGGTGGGACCATGGCTACACCTTC.

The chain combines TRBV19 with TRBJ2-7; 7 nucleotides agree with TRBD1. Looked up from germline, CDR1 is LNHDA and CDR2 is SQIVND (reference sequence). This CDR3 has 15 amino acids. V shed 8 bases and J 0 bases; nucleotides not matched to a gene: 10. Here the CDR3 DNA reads TGTGCCAGTGGGCCCGGGACAGTGTTCTCCTACGAGCAGTACTTC. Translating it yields CASGPGTVFSYEQYF.

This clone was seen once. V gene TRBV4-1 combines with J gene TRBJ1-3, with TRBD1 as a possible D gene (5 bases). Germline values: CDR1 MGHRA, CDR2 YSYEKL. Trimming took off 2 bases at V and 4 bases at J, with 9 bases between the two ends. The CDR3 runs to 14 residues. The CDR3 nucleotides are TGCGCCAGCAGCCAACGAGGGGTAGGAAACACCATATATTTT. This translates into CASSQRGVGNTIYF.

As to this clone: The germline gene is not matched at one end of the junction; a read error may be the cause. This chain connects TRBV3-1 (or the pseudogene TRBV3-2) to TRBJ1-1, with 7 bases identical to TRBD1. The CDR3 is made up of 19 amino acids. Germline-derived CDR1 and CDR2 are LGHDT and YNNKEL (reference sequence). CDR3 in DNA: TGTGCCAGCAGCGAAGAGAAATGGAAACAGGGGAAAACCCCTACTGAAGCTTTCTTT. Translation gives CASSEEKWKQGKTPTEAFF.

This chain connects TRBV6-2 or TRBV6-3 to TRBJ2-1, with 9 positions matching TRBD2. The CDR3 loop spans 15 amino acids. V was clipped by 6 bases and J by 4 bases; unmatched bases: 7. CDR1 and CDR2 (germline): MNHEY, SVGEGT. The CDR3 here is CASSLAGDLYNEQFF. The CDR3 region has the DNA TGTGCCAGCAGCTTAGCGGGGGACCTATACAATGAGCAGTTCTTC.

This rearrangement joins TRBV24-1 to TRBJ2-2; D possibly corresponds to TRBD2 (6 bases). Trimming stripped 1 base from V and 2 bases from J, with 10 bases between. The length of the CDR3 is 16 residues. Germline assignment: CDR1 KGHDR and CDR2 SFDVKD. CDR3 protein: CATSDFAGTNTGELFF. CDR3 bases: TGTGCCACCAGTGATTTCGCGGGAACAAACACCGGGGAGCTGTTTTTT.

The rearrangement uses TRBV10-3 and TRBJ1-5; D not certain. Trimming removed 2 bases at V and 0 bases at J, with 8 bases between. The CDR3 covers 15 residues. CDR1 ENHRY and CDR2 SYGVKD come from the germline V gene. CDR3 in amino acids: CAISESQYSNQPQHF. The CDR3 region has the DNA TGTGCCATCAGTGAGAGCCAGTATAGCAATCAGCCCCAGCATTTT.

The chain's CDR3 is CASSIRTGVSPLHF. The CDR3 nucleotides read TGTGCCAGTAGTATTCGGACAGGGGTCTCACCCCTCCACTTT. V gene TRBV19 combines with J gene TRBJ1-6; TRBD1 matches 9 bases. Unmatched junction bases numbered 4, after V lost 3 bases and J lost 10 bases. Germline values: CDR1 LNHDA, CDR2 SQIVND (reference sequence). The CDR3 extends over 14 amino acids.

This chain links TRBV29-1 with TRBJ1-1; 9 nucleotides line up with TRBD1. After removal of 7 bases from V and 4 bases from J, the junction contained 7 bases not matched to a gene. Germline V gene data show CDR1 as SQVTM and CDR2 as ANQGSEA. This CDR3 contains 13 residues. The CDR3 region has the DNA TGCAGCGGCCTACAGGGGGCGACCACTGAAGCTTTCTTT. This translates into CSGLQGATTEAFF.

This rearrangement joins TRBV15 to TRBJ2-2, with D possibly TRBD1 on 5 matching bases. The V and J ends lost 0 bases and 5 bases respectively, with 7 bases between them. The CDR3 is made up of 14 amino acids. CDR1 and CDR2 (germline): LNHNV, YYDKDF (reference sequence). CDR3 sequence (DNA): TGTGCCACCAGCAGAGAGCAGGGAACCGGGGAGCTGTTTTTT. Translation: CATSREQGTGELFF.